This T cell receptor beta chain was documented in a study of blood T cell repertoires in COVID-19. Across the study: Donors in the United States, Italy and Spain gave samples during acute or convalescent COVID-19. Sources were T cells, B-cell-depleted T cells, or PBMCs; the material itself was cDNA or gDNA.

Original handling: Amplified reference gene primers provided the basis for estimating nucleated cell counts. TCRdb's table, derived via immunoSEQ multiplex PCR, lists solely in-frame clones and lacks some. The D gene and trimming were derived from the DNA, and the V and J assignments and clone size from that table. The repertoire includes about 99,000 clones, approximately 86% of them detected once, and 13% sits in the top ten. The CDR3 has 16 residues. V lost 3 bases and J lost 2, with 20 bases in between. Germline values: CDR1 SQVTM, CDR2 ANQGSEA. Sequencing was performed on peripheral blood. This TCR was recovered from an older woman in a cohort sampled during active or convalescent COVID-19. The rearrangement joins TRBV29-1 to TRBJ2-7, with D perhaps TRBD2 (6 bases). CDR3 nucleotides: TGCAGCGTTGAGCTCATACACGGCGGGAAGACCTACGAGCAGTACTTC. Translating it yields CSVELIHGGKTYEQYF.